This is a list of T cell receptor beta chains from one sample in a study of blood T cell repertoires in COVID-19. Profiling relied on immunoSEQ multiplex PCR, and the TCRdb table lists in-frame clones only, not all of them. The sample carries approximately 100,000 clones, about nine tenths recorded once. The material sequenced was peripheral blood. The receptor source for this set is a human donor in a cohort sampled during active COVID-19. Both conserved end residues are part of each CDR3. The D gene is left open where the match is weak. Rows give clone size only sometimes, using once, few, many, or a class for an expanded clone.

>-|-|TRBV9|TRBJ2-1
TGTGCCAGCAGCGTAGAGATGGCTAGCAATGAGCAGTTCTTC
CASSVEMASNEQFF
>TRBD1|-|TRBV5-4|TRBJ1-2
TGTGCCAGCAGCCCAGGGGGGATCCTCTATGGCTACACCTTC
CASSPGGILYGYTF
>-|-|TRBV7-8|TRBJ2-7
TGTGCCAGCAGCTTCATTACTGGGCCAGGCTACGAGCAGTACTTC
CASSFITGPGYEQYF
>-|-|TRBV29-1|TRBJ1-2
TGCAGCATCCAAGTAGGGGTAAATGGCTACACCTTC
CSIQVGVNGYTF
>TRBD1|-|TRBV5-6|TRBJ2-5
TGTGCCAGCAGCTGGGACAGGGGAGAACAAGAGACCCAGTACTTC
CASSWDRGEQETQYF
>TRBD1|-|TRBV12-5|TRBJ2-3
TGTGCTAGTGGTTTGGGACAGGGGGCGCGCACAGATACGCAGTATTTT
CASGLGQGARTDTQYF
>TRBD1|-|TRBV10-3|TRBJ2-2
TGTGCCATCAGTGAACAGACAGGGTACACCGGGGAGCTGTTTTTT
CAISEQTGYTGELFF
>-|-|TRBV5-4|TRBJ2-2
TGTGCCAGCAGCTTAGAGCTCAACACCGGGGAGCTGTTTTTT
CASSLELNTGELFF
>TRBD1|-|TRBV19|TRBJ1-2
TGTGCCAGTGGAACAATCCCCACGGACAGGGACTATGGCTACACCTTC
CASGTIPTDRDYGYTF
>TRBD1|few|TRBV19|TRBJ1-5
TGTGCCAGTAGTATAACGGGACAGGGGCTTAGTCAGCCCCAGCATTTT
CASSITGQGLSQPQHF
>TRBD1|-|TRBV6-5|TRBJ1-2
TGTGCCAGCAGTCCGGGGACAGGGGGGGACTATGGCTACACCTTC
CASSPGTGGDYGYTF
>-|-|TRBV6-5|TRBJ2-6
TGTGCCAGCAGTAGCGACGGGTCTGGGGCCAACGTCCTGACTTTC
CASSSDGSGANVLTF
>-|-|TRBV19|TRBJ2-4
TGTGCCAGTAGCTCTAAACAGGGACCACCGAATATAGCCAAAAACATTCAGTACTTC
CASSSKQGPPNIAKNIQYF